Shown below are 22 T cell receptor beta chains from a single sample sequenced in a study of cytomegalovirus exposure and HLA in healthy donors listed by TCRdb under 2017. Library preparation used the immunoSEQ multiplex PCR assay. For the multiplex PCR, a mixture combining 60 forward primers for TCR Vbeta segments and 13 reverse primers for TCR Jbeta segments was used. Sourced from immuneACCESS, this table was stored by TCRdb with only in-frame sequences that have V and J called. A share of the clones is absent; for the studies checked, an unresolved V gene accounts for under half, and the remainder has no known explanation. This sample comprises approximately 110,000 clones, about 78% of them detected only once. The ten most abundant clones make up 1.3% of the sample. The sequenced material came from PBMCs. These receptors were obtained from a man aged 25 to 40 in good health and CMV-seronegative.

The chain recombines TRBV28 with TRBJ1-2, with unresolved D. CDR3 size: 13 residues. Trimming cost V 7 bases and J 3 bases, with 12 bases left between them. Germline assignment: CDR1 MDHEN and CDR2 SYDVKM. CDR3 coding DNA: TGTGCCAGCACCCAAAACGGGGACTATGGCTACACCTTC. Residues: CASTQNGDYGYTF.

V usage is TRBV4-3 and J usage is TRBJ1-1, with D perhaps matching TRBD1 (6 bases). V was clipped by 2 bases and J by 1 base, with 8 bases between them. This CDR3 region has 14 residues. Germline V CDR1 and CDR2: LGHNA, YSLEER. The CDR3 region is CASSQQGKNTEAFF. As DNA, the CDR3 is TGCGCCAGCAGCCAACAGGGGAAGAACACTGAAGCTTTCTTT.

The V call is TRBV4-1, the J call TRBJ2-7, with 8 bases aligning to TRBD2. V dropped 3 bases and J dropped 5; count of bases not matched to a gene: 6. Germline-derived CDR1 and CDR2 are MGHRA and YSYEKL. The CDR3 runs to 14 residues. The CDR3 nucleotides are TGCGCCAGCAGCCAGGCGGGGGGATTCGACGAGCAGTACTTC. As protein: CASSQAGGFDEQYF.

The chain is built from TRBV5-1 and TRBJ1-3; TRBD1 might be the D (6 bases). V lost 3 bases and J 4 bases, leaving 11 bases between the germline ends. Germline lookup yields CDR1 SGHRS and CDR2 YFSETQ. The CDR3 has 14 amino acids. For the CDR3, the DNA is TGCGCCAGCAGCTCCGGGACACCAGGAAACACCATATATTTT. Translated, it gives CASSSGTPGNTIYF.

The chain combines TRBV29-1 with TRBJ2-1; 7 bases map to TRBD2. This CDR3 comprises 11 residues. Looked up from germline, CDR1 is SQVTM and CDR2 is ANQGSEA. CDR3 DNA sequence: TGCGCCATGGGGGGGATGGATGAGCAGTTCTTC. Translation: CAMGGMDEQFF.

The rearrangement uses TRBV7-8 and TRBJ1-1, with a tentative D call TRBD1 (5 bases). Per the germline V gene, CDR1 is SGHVS and CDR2 is FQNEAQ. Trimming stripped 5 bases from V and 1 base from J, with 8 bases between. The length of the CDR3 is 13 residues. The CDR3 protein is CASSPGQNTEAFF. The DNA of the CDR3 is TGTGCCAGCAGCCCAGGACAGAACACTGAAGCTTTCTTT.

The CDR3, as DNA: TGCGCCAGCAGCCCGGGGGCCGGGACTAGCTCCTACGAGCAGTACTTC. Protein product: CASSPGAGTSSYEQYF. The rearrangement uses TRBV5-1 and TRBJ2-7; 8 nucleotides agree with TRBD2. CDR3 length: 16 amino acids. V dropped 4 bases and J dropped 0; count of bases not matched to a gene: 9. Germline V CDR1 and CDR2: SGHRS, YFSETQ.

The V and J genes are TRBV7-2 and TRBJ1-5; 7 bases map to TRBD1. Germline loops: CDR1 SGHTA, CDR2 FQGNSA. The J segment lost 6 bases and the V segment lost 0 bases, leaving 8 bases of the junction unmatched. This CDR3 has 16 amino acids. The CDR3 reads CASSLAGQGVSQPQHF. The CDR3 region has the DNA TGTGCCAGCAGCTTAGCAGGGCAGGGGGTGTCTCAGCCCCAGCATTTT.

The V call is TRBV27, the J call TRBJ1-4; perhaps TRBD1 as D (6 bases). The V end lost 2 bases, the J end lost 7 bases, and 11 bases lay between the germline ends. CDR1 MNHEY and CDR2 SMNVEV come from the germline V gene (reference sequence). The CDR3 is 14 residues long. CDR3 coding DNA: TGTGCCAGCAGTTTAATGGGGGCGGGTGAAAAACTGTTTTTT. Protein sequence: CASSLMGAGEKLFF.

This chain joins TRBV27 and TRBJ1-1, with D possibly TRBD1 on 5 matching bases. CDR1 MNHEY and CDR2 SMNVEV come from the germline V gene (reference sequence). V dropped 6 bases and J dropped 0 bases, with 29 bases sitting between them. CDR3 size: 20 residues. Here the CDR3 DNA reads TGTGCCAGCAGCTTGCGGCAGGGAAAGGACCCGGGGGATCTGAACACTGAAGCTTTCTTT. It is translated as CASSLRQGKDPGDLNTEAFF.

V is TRBV13 and J is TRBJ2-7, with 8 bases aligning to TRBD2. This CDR3 has 13 amino acids. Germline CDR1 PRHDT, CDR2 FYEKMQ (reference sequence). Unmatched junction bases numbered 4, after V lost 6 bases and J lost 3 bases. Here the CDR3 reads CASRDRGGYEQYF. CDR3 nucleotides: TGTGCCAGCAGGGACCGGGGGGGCTACGAGCAGTACTTC.

The rearrangement uses TRBV18 and TRBJ1-2, with D unresolved. The V gene lost 4 bases and the J gene lost 4 bases, with 10 bases spanning the gap. Germline V lookup: CDR1 KGHSH, CDR2 LQKENI. This CDR3 comprises 13 residues. The CDR3 reads CASSLSYSYGYTF. CDR3 DNA sequence: TGTGCCAGCTCACTGTCGTACAGCTATGGCTACACCTTC.

The chain uses TRBV20-1 and TRBJ1-2; D not resolved. In germline, CDR1 is DFQATT, CDR2 SNEGSKA (reference sequence). The CDR3 totals 11 residues. In DNA form, the CDR3 reads TGCATTGACTCGGGAGAAAAAGGCTACACCTTC. It yields the protein CIDSGEKGYTF.

The chain recombines TRBV12-5 with TRBJ2-2, with D possibly matching TRBD1 (5 bases). CDR3 length: 13 residues. V dropped 9 bases and J dropped 7 bases, with 15 bases sitting between them. Germline lookup yields CDR1 LGHNT and CDR2 FRNRAP. CDR3 residues: CASLQDGSGELFF. The CDR3 DNA follows: TGTGCTAGCCTACAGGACGGTAGCGGGGAGCTGTTTTTT.

The chain joins TRBV10-2 to TRBJ2-7, with D tentatively TRBD2 (5 bases). This CDR3 has 12 residues. Looked up from germline, CDR1 is WSHSY and CDR2 is SAAADI. V lost 5 bases, J lost 4 bases, and 9 bases lay in between. In nucleotides, the CDR3 is TGCGCCAGCAGTTTAACGGGGTACGAGCAGTACTTC. This gives the protein CASSLTGYEQYF.

This clone was detected only once. The V gene is TRBV11-3, the J gene TRBJ2-1, with 10 bases aligning to TRBD1. From germline, CDR1 is SGHNT and CDR2 YENEEA. The CDR3 contains 15 residues. The trim removed 5 bases at V and 1 base at J, leaving 2 bases unmatched. For the CDR3, the DNA is TGTGCCAGCAGCCGGGACAGGGGTTCCTACAATGAGCAGTTCTTC. The encoded protein is CASSRDRGSYNEQFF.

The chain links TRBV5-1 to TRBJ2-2, with D perhaps TRBD2 (6 bases). CDR3 length: 16 residues. V was pared by 2 bases and J by 2 bases, with 13 bases between. Germline V gene lookup returns CDR1 SGHRS and CDR2 YFSETQ. CDR3 coding DNA: TGCGCCAGCAGCTTTCCCCCCGGGAGAAACACCGGGGAGCTGTTTTTT. Its protein product is CASSFPPGRNTGELFF.

The V gene is TRBV6-5, the J gene TRBJ2-3, with 9 nucleotides matching TRBD1. V trimming: 1 base; J trimming: 3 bases; junction bases outside the gene matches: 2. The CDR3 is made up of 15 amino acids. Looked up from germline, CDR1 is MNHEY and CDR2 is SVGAGI. In DNA, the CDR3 is TGTGCCAGCAGTTACTTGGGGACAGGGACAGATACGCAGTATTTT. The encoded protein is CASSYLGTGTDTQYF.

The V call is TRBV4-1, the J call TRBJ2-7, with D uncertain. Trimming shortened V by 1 base and J by 2 bases, and 6 bases separated the two germline ends. The length of the CDR3 is 13 residues. The germline CDR1 and CDR2 sequences are MGHRA and YSYEKL. The chain's CDR3 is CASSQVRPYEQYF. CDR3 bases: TGCGCCAGCAGCCAAGTCCGTCCCTACGAGCAGTACTTC.

The chain joins TRBV7-9 to TRBJ1-2, with D hard to call. Germline CDR1 reads SEHNR; CDR2 reads FQNEAQ (reference sequence). Trimming left V 5 bases short and J 7 bases short, with 14 bases between. The length of the CDR3 is 13 residues. The CDR3 DNA sequence: TGTGCCAGCAGCGGTGGGCTGGGTTCTGGCTACACCTTC. This translates into CASSGGLGSGYTF. Filled out from reference TRBV7-9 and TRBJ1-2, the complete variable domain reads DTGVSQNPRHKITKRGQNVTFRCDPISEHNRLYWYRQTLGQGPEFLTYFQNEAQLEKSRLLSDRFSAERPKGSFSTLEIQRTEQGDSAMYLCASSGGLGSGYTFGSGTRLTVV.

V gene TRBV5-1 combines with J gene TRBJ1-6; no reliable D call. Trimming left V 3 bases short and J 8 bases short, with 9 bases between. CDR3 length equals 13 residues. CDR1 is SGHRS and CDR2 is YFSETQ in the germline V gene. The CDR3 coding sequence is TGCGCCAGCAGCTCGACCGGGGATTCACCCCTCCACTTT. Translated: CASSSTGDSPLHF.

This clone was seen only once. This chain joins TRBV28 and TRBJ2-5, with TRBD1 matching over 7 bases. Germline V gives CDR1 MDHEN, CDR2 SYDVKM. Germline trimming cut 4 bases from V and 0 bases from J; bases unmatched to any gene: 11. This CDR3 has 17 residues. This CDR3 reads CASSYSTGTSYQETQYF. The CDR3 nucleotides read TGTGCCAGCAGTTACTCGACAGGGACCTCGTACCAAGAGACCCAGTACTTC.